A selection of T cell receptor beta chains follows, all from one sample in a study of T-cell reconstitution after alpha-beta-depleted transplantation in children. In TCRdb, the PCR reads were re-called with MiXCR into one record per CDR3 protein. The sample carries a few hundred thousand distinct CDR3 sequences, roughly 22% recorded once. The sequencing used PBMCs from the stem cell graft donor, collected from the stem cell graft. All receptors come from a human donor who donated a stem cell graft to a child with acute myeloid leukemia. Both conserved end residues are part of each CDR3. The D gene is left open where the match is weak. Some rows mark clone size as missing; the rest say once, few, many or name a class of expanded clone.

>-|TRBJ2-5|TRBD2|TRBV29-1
CSVDSGTQETQYF
TGCAGCGTTGATAGCGGGACCCAAGAGACCCAGTACTTC
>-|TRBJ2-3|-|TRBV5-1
CASSLEGARTDTQYF
TGCGCCAGCAGCTTGGAAGGGGCGCGGACAGATACGCAGTATTTT
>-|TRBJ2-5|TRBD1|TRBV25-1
CASSGGQDPQETQYF
TGTGCCAGCAGTGGGGGACAGGATCCCCAAGAGACCCAGTACTTC
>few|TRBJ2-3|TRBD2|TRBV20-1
CSATRTSGNSDTQYF
TGCAGTGCTACAAGGACTAGCGGGAACTCAGATACGCAGTATTTT
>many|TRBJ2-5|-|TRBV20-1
CSASPQGEGAETQYF
TGCAGTGCTAGTCCCCAGGGGGAGGGTGCGGAGACCCAGTACTTC
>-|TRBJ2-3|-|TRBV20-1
CSARVLPADTQYF
TGCAGTGCTAGAGTCCTTCCGGCAGATACGCAGTATTTT
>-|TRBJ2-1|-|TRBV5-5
CASSLQVGLDYNEQFF
TGTGCCAGCAGCTTGCAGGTAGGACTCGACTACAATGAGCAGTTCTTC
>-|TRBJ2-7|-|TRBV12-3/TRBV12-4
CASSTYDRYRGEQYF
TGTGCCAGCAGTACGTATGACAGGTACCGGGGGGAGCAGTACTTC
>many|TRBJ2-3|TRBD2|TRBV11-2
CASSLELAGTDTQYF
TGTGCCAGCAGCTTAGAGCTAGCGGGGACAGATACGCAGTATTTT
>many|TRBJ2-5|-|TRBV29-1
CSAETGSETQYF
TGCAGCGCAGAGACAGGTTCAGAGACCCAGTACTTC
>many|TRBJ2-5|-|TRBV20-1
CSARITGRETQYF
TGCAGTGCTAGAATAACAGGGAGGGAGACCCAGTACTTC
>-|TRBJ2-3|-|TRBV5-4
CASTVAGPDADTQYF
TGTGCCAGCACAGTCGCGGGGCCAGACGCAGATACGCAGTATTTT